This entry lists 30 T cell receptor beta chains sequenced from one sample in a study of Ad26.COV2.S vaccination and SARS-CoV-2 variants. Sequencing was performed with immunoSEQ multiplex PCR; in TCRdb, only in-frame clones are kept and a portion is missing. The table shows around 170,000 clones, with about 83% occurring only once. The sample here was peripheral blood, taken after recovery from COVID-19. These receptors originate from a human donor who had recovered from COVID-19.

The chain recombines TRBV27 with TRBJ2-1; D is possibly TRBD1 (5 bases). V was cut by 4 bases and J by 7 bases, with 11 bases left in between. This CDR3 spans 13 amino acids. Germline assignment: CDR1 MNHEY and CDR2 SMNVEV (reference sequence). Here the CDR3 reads CASSSTTVNEQFF. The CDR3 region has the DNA TGTGCCAGCAGTTCCACGACAGTTAATGAGCAGTTCTTC.

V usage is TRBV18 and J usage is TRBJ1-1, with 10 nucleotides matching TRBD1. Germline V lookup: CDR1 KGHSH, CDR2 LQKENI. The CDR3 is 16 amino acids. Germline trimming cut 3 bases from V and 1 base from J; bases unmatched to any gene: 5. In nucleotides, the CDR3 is TGTGCCAGCTCACCCAAGAGACAGGGGGCGAACACTGAAGCTTTCTTT. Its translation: CASSPKRQGANTEAFF.

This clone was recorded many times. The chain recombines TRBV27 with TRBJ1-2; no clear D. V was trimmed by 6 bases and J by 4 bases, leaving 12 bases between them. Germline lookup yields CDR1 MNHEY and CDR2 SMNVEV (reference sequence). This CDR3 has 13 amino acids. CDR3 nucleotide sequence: TGTGCCAGCAGGGCAGGAAATTCCTATGGCTACACCTTC. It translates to CASRAGNSYGYTF.

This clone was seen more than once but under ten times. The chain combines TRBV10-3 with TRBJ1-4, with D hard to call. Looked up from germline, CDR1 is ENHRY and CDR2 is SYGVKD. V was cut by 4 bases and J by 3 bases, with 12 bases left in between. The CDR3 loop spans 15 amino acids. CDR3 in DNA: TGTGCCATCAGTGGAGGAAGGGAAGCTAATGAAAAACTGTTTTTT. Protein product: CAISGGREANEKLFF.

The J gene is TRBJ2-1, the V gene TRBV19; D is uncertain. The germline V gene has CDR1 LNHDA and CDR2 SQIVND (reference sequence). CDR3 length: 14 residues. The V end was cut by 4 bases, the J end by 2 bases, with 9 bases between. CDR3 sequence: CASSKRYAYNEQFF. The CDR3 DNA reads TGTGCCAGTAGTAAACGCTACGCCTACAATGAGCAGTTCTTC. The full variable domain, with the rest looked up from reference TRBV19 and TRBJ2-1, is DGGITQSPKYLFRKEGQNVTLSCEQNLNHDAMYWYRQDPGQGLRLIYYSQIVNDFQKGDIAEGYSVSREKKESFPLTVTSAQKNPTAFYLCASSKRYAYNEQFFGPGTRLTVL.

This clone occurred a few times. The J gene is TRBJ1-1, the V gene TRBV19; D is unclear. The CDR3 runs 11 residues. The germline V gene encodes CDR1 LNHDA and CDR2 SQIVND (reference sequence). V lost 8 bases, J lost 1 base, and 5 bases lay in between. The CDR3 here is CASFRNTEAFF. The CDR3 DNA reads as TGTGCCAGTTTTAGGAACACTGAAGCTTTCTTT.

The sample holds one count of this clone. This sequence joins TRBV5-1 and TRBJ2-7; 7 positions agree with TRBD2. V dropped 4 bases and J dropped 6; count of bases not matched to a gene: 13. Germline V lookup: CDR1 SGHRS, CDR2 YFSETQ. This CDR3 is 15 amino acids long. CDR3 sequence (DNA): TGCGCCAGCAGCCCGCCTAGCGGTCCCTCGGGCGAGCAGTACTTC. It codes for CASSPPSGPSGEQYF. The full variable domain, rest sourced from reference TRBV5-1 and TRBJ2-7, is KAGVTQTPRYLIKTRGQQVTLSCSPISGHRSVSWYQQTPGQGLQFLFEYFSETQRNKGNFPGRFSGRQFSNSRSEMNVSTLELGDSALYLCASSPPSGPSGEQYFGPGTRLTVT.

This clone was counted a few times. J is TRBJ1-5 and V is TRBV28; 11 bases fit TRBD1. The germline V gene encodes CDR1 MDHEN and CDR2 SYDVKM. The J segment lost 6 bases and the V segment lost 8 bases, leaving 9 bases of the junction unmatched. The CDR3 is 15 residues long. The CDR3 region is CASAEDRGRSQPQHF. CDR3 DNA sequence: TGTGCCAGCGCGGAGGACAGGGGGCGTAGTCAGCCCCAGCATTTT.

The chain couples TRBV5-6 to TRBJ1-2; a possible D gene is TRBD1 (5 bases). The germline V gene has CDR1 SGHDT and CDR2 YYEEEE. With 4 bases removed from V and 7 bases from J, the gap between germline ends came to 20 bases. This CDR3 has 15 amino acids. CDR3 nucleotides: TGTGCCAGCAGCCCGGCCCGACAGATCGCAATTGGCTACACCTTC. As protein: CASSPARQIAIGYTF.

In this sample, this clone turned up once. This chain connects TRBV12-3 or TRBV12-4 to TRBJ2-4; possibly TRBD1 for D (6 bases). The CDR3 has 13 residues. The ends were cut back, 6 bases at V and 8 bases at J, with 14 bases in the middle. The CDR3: CASSSDSSHIQYF. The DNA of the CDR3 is TGTGCCAGCAGCTCGGACAGCTCCCACATTCAGTACTTC.

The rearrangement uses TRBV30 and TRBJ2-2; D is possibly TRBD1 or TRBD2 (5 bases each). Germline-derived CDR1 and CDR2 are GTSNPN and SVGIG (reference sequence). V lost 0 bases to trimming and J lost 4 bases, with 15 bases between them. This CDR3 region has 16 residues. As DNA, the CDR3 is TGTGCCTGGAGTGTATGGGGGTGGGGTGTCACCGGGGAGCTGTTTTTT. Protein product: CAWSVWGWGVTGELFF.

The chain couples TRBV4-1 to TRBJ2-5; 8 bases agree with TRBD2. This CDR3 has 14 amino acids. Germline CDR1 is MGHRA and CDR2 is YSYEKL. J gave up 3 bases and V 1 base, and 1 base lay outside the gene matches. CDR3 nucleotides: TGCGCCAGCAGCCAAGGTAGCGGGAAAGAGACCCAGTACTTC. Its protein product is CASSQGSGKETQYF.

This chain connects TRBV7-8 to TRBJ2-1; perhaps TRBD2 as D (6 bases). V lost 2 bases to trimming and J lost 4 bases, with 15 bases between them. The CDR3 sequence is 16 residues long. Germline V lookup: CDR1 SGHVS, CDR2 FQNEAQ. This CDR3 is CASSLRLESLYNEQFF. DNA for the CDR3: TGTGCCAGCAGCTTACGACTAGAGAGCCTATACAATGAGCAGTTCTTC.

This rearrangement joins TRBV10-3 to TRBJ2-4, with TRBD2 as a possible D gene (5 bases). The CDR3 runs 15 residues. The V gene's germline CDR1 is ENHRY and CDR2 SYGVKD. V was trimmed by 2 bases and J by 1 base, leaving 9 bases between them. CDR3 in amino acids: CAISEPGMAKNIQYF. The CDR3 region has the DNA TGTGCCATCAGTGAGCCGGGGATGGCCAAAAACATTCAGTACTTC.

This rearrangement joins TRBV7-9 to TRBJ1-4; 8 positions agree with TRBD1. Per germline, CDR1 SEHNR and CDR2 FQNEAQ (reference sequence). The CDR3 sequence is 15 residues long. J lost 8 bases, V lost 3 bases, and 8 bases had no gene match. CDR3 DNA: TGTGCCAGCAGCTTCGGCGACAGGGGTGAGGAAAAACTGTTTTTT. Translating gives CASSFGDRGEEKLFF.

The CDR3 bases are TGCAGCGTTGAGAAGGGGAGCACAGATACGCAGTATTTT. The encoded protein is CSVEKGSTDTQYF. This chain links TRBV29-1 with TRBJ2-3; possible D gene TRBD1, 5 bases. The CDR3 contains 13 residues. V shed 3 bases and J shed 0 bases, with 7 bases lying between them. Germline V gene sequence: CDR1 SQVTM, CDR2 ANQGSEA.

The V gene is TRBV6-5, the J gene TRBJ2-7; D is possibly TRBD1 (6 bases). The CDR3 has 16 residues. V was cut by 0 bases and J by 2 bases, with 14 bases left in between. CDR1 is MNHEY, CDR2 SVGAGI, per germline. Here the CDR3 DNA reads TGTGCCAGCAGTTACTCGTCGGGGACACGGACCTACGAGCAGTACTTC. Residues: CASSYSSGTRTYEQYF.

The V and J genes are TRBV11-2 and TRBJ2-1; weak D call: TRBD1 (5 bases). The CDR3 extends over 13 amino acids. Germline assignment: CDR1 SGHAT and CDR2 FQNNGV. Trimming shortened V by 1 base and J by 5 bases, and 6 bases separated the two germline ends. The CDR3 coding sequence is TGTGCCAGCAGCTTAGGACAGAACAATGAGCAGTTCTTC. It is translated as CASSLGQNNEQFF.

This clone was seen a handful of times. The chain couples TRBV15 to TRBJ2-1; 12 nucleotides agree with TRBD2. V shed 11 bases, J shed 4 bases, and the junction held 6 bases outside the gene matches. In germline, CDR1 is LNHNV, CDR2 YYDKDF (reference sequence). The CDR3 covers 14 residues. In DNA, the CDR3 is TGTGCCGCTGCTAGCGGGGGGGTTTACAATGAGCAGTTCTTC. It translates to CAAASGGVYNEQFF.

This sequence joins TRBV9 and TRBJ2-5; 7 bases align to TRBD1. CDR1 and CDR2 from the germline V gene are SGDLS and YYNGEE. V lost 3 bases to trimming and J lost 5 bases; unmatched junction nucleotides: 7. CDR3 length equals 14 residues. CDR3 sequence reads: CASSGGGAAETQYF. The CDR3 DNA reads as TGTGCCAGCAGCGGAGGGGGCGCGGCGGAGACCCAGTACTTC.

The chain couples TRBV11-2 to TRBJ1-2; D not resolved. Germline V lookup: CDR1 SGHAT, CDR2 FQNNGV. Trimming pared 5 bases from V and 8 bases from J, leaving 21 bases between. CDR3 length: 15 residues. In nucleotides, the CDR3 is TGTGCCAGCAGCCAGAACCGGGGTACGATAGAAGGCTACACCTTC. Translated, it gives CASSQNRGTIEGYTF.

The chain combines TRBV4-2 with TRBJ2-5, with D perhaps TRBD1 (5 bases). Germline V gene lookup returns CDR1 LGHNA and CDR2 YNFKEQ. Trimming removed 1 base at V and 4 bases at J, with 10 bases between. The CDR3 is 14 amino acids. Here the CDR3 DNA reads TGTGCCAGCAGCCAAGTAGCAGGGATAGAGACCCAGTACTTC. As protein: CASSQVAGIETQYF.

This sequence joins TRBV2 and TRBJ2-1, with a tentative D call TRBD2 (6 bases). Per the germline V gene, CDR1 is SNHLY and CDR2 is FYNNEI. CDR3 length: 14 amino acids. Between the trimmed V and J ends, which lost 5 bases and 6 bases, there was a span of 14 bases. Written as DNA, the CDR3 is TGTGCCAGCAGTCTGGGGGGTTTCGGCAATGAGCAGTTCTTC. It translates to CASSLGGFGNEQFF.

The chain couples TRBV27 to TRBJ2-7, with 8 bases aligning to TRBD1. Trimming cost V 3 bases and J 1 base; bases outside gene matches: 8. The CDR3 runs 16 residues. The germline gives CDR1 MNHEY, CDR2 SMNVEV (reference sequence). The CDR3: CASSFSEGQASYEQYF. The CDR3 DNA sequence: TGTGCCAGCAGTTTCAGTGAGGGACAGGCATCCTACGAGCAGTACTTC.

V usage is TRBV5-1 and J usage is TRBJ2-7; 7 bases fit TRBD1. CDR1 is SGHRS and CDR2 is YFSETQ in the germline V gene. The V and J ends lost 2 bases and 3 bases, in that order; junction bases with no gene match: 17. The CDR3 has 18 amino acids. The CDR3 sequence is CASSLRSGTAVQGYEQYF. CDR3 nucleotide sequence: TGCGCCAGCAGCTTAAGATCAGGGACAGCGGTTCAGGGCTACGAGCAGTACTTC.

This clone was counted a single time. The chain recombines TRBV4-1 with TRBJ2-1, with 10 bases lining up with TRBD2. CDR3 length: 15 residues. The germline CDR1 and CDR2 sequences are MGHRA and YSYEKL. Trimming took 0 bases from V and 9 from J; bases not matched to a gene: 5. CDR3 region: CASSQDHLAGAEQFF. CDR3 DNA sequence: TGCGCCAGCAGCCAAGATCACCTAGCGGGAGCTGAGCAGTTCTTC.

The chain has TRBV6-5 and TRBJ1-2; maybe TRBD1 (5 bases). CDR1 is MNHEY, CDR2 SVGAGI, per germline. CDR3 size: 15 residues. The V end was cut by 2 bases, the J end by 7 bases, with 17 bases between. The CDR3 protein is CASSYTLGPQGGYTF. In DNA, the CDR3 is TGTGCCAGCAGTTACACCCTCGGTCCTCAGGGTGGCTACACCTTC.

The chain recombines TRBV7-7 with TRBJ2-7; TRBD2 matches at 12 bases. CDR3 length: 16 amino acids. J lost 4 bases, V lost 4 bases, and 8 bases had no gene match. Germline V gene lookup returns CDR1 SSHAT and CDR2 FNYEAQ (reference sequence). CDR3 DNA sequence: TGTGCCAGCAGCTCCTGGACTAGCGGGGTATTTTACGAGCAGTACTTC. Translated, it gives CASSSWTSGVFYEQYF.

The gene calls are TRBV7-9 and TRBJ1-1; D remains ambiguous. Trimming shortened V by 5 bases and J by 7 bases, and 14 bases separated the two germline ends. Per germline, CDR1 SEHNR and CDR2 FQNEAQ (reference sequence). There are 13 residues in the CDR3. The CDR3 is CASSPLSEGEAFF. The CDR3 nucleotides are TGTGCCAGCAGCCCCCTTTCGGAGGGTGAAGCTTTCTTT.

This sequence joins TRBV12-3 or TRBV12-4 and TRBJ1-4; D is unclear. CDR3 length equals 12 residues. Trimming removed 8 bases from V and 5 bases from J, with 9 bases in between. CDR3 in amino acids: CASGTRNEKLFF. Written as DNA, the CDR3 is TGTGCCAGCGGTACCCGAAATGAAAAACTGTTTTTT.